This T cell receptor beta chain was retrieved from a study of long-term antiretroviral therapy in people with HIV. Overall study results and limits: Every time point showed a repertoire led by clones expanded before ART. Controls showed broader CDR3 length ranges than did the HIV repertoires. Subsequent to ART, diversity was augmented yet persisted below that of transplant donor controls.

Concerning this clone itself: The target antigen is unknown.

Version v3.0 of the immunoSEQ assay was performed at survey level. Clones were read by immunoSEQ multiplex PCR, and TCRdb kept only the in-frame ones, dropping some. The sample consists of about 16,000 clones, roughly 95% of them appearing once. This sequence originates from a man aged 30 to 45 with HIV. Sample: unsorted PBMCs, taken approximately 11 years after starting antiretroviral therapy.

The CDR3 loop is CATRETYEQYV. The CDR3 region has the DNA TGTGCCACCAGGGAAACCTACGAGCAGTACGTC. The rearrangement uses TRBV6-1 and TRBJ2-7, with D possibly TRBD1 on 5 matching bases. Germline V gene lookup returns CDR1 MNHNS and CDR2 SASEGT. This CDR3 is 11 amino acids long. V was cut by 10 bases and J by 2 bases, with 9 bases left in between.